This T cell receptor (beta chain) came from a study of T cell responses to AZD1222 COVID-19 vaccine. Whole-study findings and limits: At 160-218 and 743-854, vaccine-associated CD4 TCRs were dominant, and they spanned spike. White British ancestry dominated among donors, who included more females, and clonal diversity was possibly underestimated.

The method was immunoSEQ multiplex PCR; TCRdb's version includes in-frame clones alone and lacks a portion of them. Of about 140,000 clones in the sample, more than 85% were seen once. Concerning this clone: What it binds is not known.

The CDR3 has 14 amino acids. The J gene is TRBJ1-2, the V gene TRBV12-2. TRBV12-2 is designated a pseudogene. The starting material was peripheral blood, obtained on day 0 of AZD1222 vaccination. The source is an adult in good health. The CDR3 DNA sequence: TGTGCAAGTCGCTTAGTGGCTCGGAGCCCAGGCTACACCTTC. Amino acids: CASRLVARSPGYTF.